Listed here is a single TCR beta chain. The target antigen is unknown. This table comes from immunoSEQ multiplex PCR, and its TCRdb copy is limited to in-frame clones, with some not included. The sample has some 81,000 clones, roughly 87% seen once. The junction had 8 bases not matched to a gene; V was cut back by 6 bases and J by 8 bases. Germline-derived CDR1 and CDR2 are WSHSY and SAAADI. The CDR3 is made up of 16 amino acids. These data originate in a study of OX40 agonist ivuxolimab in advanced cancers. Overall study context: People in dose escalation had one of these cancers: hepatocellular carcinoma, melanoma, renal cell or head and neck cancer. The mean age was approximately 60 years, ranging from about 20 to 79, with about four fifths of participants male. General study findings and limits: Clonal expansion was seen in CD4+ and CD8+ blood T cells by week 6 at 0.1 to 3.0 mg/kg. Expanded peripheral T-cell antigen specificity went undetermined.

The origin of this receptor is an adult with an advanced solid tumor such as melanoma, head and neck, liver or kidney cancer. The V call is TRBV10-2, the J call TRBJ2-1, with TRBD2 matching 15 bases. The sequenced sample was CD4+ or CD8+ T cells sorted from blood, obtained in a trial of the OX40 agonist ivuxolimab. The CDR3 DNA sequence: TGCGCCAGCAGGAGGACTAGCGGGAGGGCCTGGGATGAGCAGTTCTTC. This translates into CASRRTSGRAWDEQFF.